The clone carrying this T cell receptor (beta chain) was detected only a few times. Assay used: immunoSEQ multiplex PCR; TCRdb lists only in-frame clones, some missing. There are about 110,000 clones in the sample; under 90% occur only once, and approximately 7% lies in the top ten. The CDR3 consists of 14 residues. Trimming pared 5 bases from V and 2 bases from J, leaving 9 bases between. Germline V lookup: CDR1 SNHLY, CDR2 FYNNEI. This entry comes from a study of blood T cell repertoires in COVID-19. About the study: Donors in the United States, Italy and Spain gave samples during acute or convalescent COVID-19. Sources were T cells, B-cell-depleted T cells, or PBMCs; the material itself was cDNA or gDNA.

The chain has TRBV2 and TRBJ1-4, with D maybe TRBD1 (6 bases). The receptor comes from a woman in her 50s with acute or convalescent COVID-19. The specimen sequenced was peripheral blood. CDR3 sequence reads: CASSYRATNEKLFF. In DNA form, the CDR3 reads TGTGCCAGCAGTTACAGGGCTACTAATGAAAAACTGTTTTTT.